These 19 T cell receptor beta chains originate from one sample sequenced in a study of blood T cell repertoires in COVID-19. Method: immunoSEQ multiplex PCR; TCRdb's copy keeps in-frame clones and lacks some. Altogether about 140,000 clones are present, around three quarters being singletons, with the ten largest covering roughly 3.5%. The sample consisted of peripheral blood. These receptors all come from a man aged 60-69 years with acute or convalescent COVID-19.

J is TRBJ2-1 and V is TRBV7-2; D perhaps matches TRBD1 (6 bases). The CDR3 sequence is 13 residues long. CDR1 and CDR2 from the germline V gene are SGHTA and FQGNSA. Trimming removed 5 bases from V and 11 bases from J, with 16 bases in between. Written as DNA, the CDR3 is TGTGCCAGCAGCCCCACGGCGAGGGACAAGCAGTTCTTC. Protein sequence: CASSPTARDKQFF.

The rearrangement joins TRBV24-1 to TRBJ2-1, with 10 bases identical to TRBD2. V gave up 3 bases and J gave up 4 bases; unmatched junction bases: 8. The CDR3 has 17 amino acids. The germline V gene has CDR1 KGHDR and CDR2 SFDVKD. CDR3 sequence (DNA): TGTGCCACCAGTGATGCCGATATAGCGGGAGGATACAATGAGCAGTTCTTC. It encodes CATSDADIAGGYNEQFF.

A single count supports this clone. The chain combines TRBV5-1 with TRBJ1-6; D unclear. Germline CDR1 and CDR2: SGHRS and YFSETQ. The V gene lost 7 bases and the J gene lost 0 bases, with 8 bases spanning the gap. The CDR3 has 14 residues. CDR3 bases: TGCGCCAGCCAACAGAGCTCCTATAATTCACCCCTCCACTTT. Translation: CASQQSSYNSPLHF.

The chain combines TRBV5-1 with TRBJ1-4; 7 positions match TRBD1. The CDR3 spans 14 residues. The germline V gene encodes CDR1 SGHRS and CDR2 YFSETQ. The trim removed 2 bases at V and 7 bases at J, leaving 5 bases unmatched. The CDR3 spells CASSLDRAGEKLFF. DNA for the CDR3: TGCGCCAGCAGCTTAGACAGGGCCGGTGAAAAACTGTTTTTT.

V usage is TRBV5-1 and J usage is TRBJ1-2; 7 nucleotides agree with TRBD1. The ends lost 4 bases at V and 6 bases at J; junction bases unmatched: 6. CDR1 is SGHRS and CDR2 is YFSETQ in the germline V gene. The CDR3 is 13 residues long. CDR3: CASSPTGSNGYTF. CDR3 nucleotide sequence: TGCGCCAGCAGCCCGACAGGGTCGAATGGCTACACCTTC.

The chain carries TRBV7-4 and TRBJ1-4; D unclear. Per the germline V gene, CDR1 is SGHVT and CDR2 is SQSDAQ. This CDR3 comprises 16 residues. The ends were cut back, 5 bases at V and 7 bases at J, with 20 bases in the middle. In DNA form, the CDR3 reads TGTGCCAGCAGCGAAGCGGCACCACCAGGCAGTGAAAAACTGTTTTTT. Translating gives CASSEAAPPGSEKLFF.

The CDR3 region is CASSYSGGAGYTF. The DNA for the CDR3 is TGTGCCAGCAGTTACTCTGGGGGCGCGGGCTACACCTTC. The chain is built from TRBV6-2 or TRBV6-3 and TRBJ1-2; perhaps TRBD1 as D (6 bases). CDR3 length equals 13 residues. From germline, CDR1 is MNHEY and CDR2 SVGEGT. V lost 0 bases to trimming and J lost 8 bases, with 10 bases between them.

This clone was observed a handful of times. V and J are TRBV28 and TRBJ1-6, with TRBD1 matching 7 bases. CDR1 and CDR2 from the germline V gene are MDHEN and SYDVKM. V shed 8 bases, J shed 6 bases, and the junction held 7 bases outside the gene matches. The CDR3 has 14 residues. This CDR3 reads CASAGGTVNSPLHF. The CDR3, as DNA: TGTGCCAGCGCTGGGGGGACAGTTAATTCACCCCTCCACTTT.

This chain links TRBV3-1 (or the pseudogene TRBV3-2) with TRBJ2-5; 12 nucleotides line up with TRBD2. Germline V gene sequence: CDR1 LGHDT, CDR2 YNNKEL (reference sequence). The junction had 7 bases not matched to a gene; V was cut back by 3 bases and J by 5 bases. The CDR3 length is 16 residues. CDR3 residues: CASSQASGRAVETQYF. CDR3 coding DNA: TGTGCCAGCAGCCAGGCTAGCGGGAGGGCCGTGGAGACCCAGTACTTC.

This chain uses TRBV11-1 with TRBJ2-7; 10 positions agree with TRBD1. Germline V gene lookup returns CDR1 SGHAT and CDR2 FQDESV (reference sequence). The CDR3 is 14 amino acids. Unmatched junction bases numbered 2, after V lost 4 bases and J lost 2 bases. The CDR3 region has the DNA TGTGCCAGCAGCTGGGACAGGGGACCCTACGAGCAGTACTTC. Its translation: CASSWDRGPYEQYF.

This rearrangement joins TRBV2 to TRBJ1-3; D remains unclear. This CDR3 contains 19 residues. Germline V gene data show CDR1 as SNHLY and CDR2 as FYNNEI. The ends were cut back, 3 bases at V and 0 bases at J, with 21 bases in the middle. CDR3 residues: CASSEGTGRRALSGNTIYF. Written as DNA, the CDR3 is TGTGCCAGCAGTGAGGGCACGGGGAGGCGGGCTCTCTCTGGAAACACCATATATTTT.

In its sample, this clone was seen a few times. This chain joins TRBV19 and TRBJ2-1; 9 nucleotides match TRBD1. Per germline, CDR1 LNHDA and CDR2 SQIVND (reference sequence). The V segment lost 9 bases and the J segment 4 bases; nucleotides outside the gene matches: 7. This CDR3 has 14 amino acids. The CDR3 bases are TGTGCCAGCGCCGGGACAGGGTGGTACAATGAGCAGTTCTTC. The encoded protein is CASAGTGWYNEQFF.

This sequence joins TRBV28 and TRBJ1-2; D gene ambiguous. Trimming stripped 8 bases from V and 4 bases from J, with 14 bases between. This CDR3 is 13 amino acids long. Per germline, CDR1 MDHEN and CDR2 SYDVKM. CDR3 bases: TGTGCCAGCGTTCTCAGTGGAGTCTATGGCTACACCTTC. Translation gives CASVLSGVYGYTF.

CDR3 nucleotides: TGTGCCAGCAGCGTAGGCTGGCTAGCCTCAGATACGCAGTATTTT. Translated, it gives CASSVGWLASDTQYF. The chain is built from TRBV9 and TRBJ2-3; TRBD2 is a possible D gene (5 bases). V was cut by 0 bases and J by 4 bases, with 12 bases left in between. CDR3 size: 15 residues. Germline V gene lookup returns CDR1 SGDLS and CDR2 YYNGEE.

The chain employs TRBV15 and TRBJ1-5; D unresolved. Germline CDR1 and CDR2: LNHNV and YYDKDF (reference sequence). The CDR3 length is 15 residues. Trimming removed 0 bases from V and 6 bases from J, with 12 bases in between. CDR3 coding DNA: TGTGCCACCAGCAGAGATCTTGGTTTGGCTCAGCCCCAGCATTTT. It codes for CATSRDLGLAQPQHF. The entire variable domain, with the rest obtained from reference TRBV15 and TRBJ1-5, is as follows: DAMVIQNPRYQVTQFGKPVTLSCSQTLNHNVMYWYQQKSSQAPKLLFHYYDKDFNNEADTPDNFQSRRPNTSFCFLDIRSPGLGDTAMYLCATSRDLGLAQPQHFGDGTRLSIL.

The chain recombines TRBV5-6 with TRBJ1-6, with D possibly matching TRBD1 (5 bases). Germline V gene lookup returns CDR1 SGHDT and CDR2 YYEEEE. This CDR3 has 15 residues. V was trimmed by 2 bases and J by 9 bases, leaving 15 bases between them. CDR3 DNA: TGTGCCAGCAGCTTCGGTCCTTGGGGCGCTTCACCCCTCCACTTT. Its translation is CASSFGPWGASPLHF.

The rearrangement uses TRBV7-2 and TRBJ1-6; D is perhaps TRBD1 (5 bases). The V and J ends lost 5 bases and 10 bases respectively, with 21 bases between them. CDR3 length: 16 residues. Germline assignment: CDR1 SGHTA and CDR2 FQGNSA. The CDR3 is CASSPGGARSRSPLHF. The CDR3 nucleotides read TGTGCCAGCAGCCCGGGAGGGGCCAGGTCTCGCTCACCCCTCCACTTT.

The rearrangement joins TRBV3-1 (or the pseudogene TRBV3-2) to TRBJ1-3, with 12 nucleotides matching TRBD1. The CDR3 consists of 17 residues. Losses at the gene ends were 6 bases for V and 1 base for J; bases not matched to a gene: 7. Per germline, CDR1 LGHDT and CDR2 YNNKEL (reference sequence). CDR3 DNA sequence: TGTGCCAGCAGAGGAGGGGGACAGGGGGCTTCTGGAAACACCATATATTTT. Amino acid sequence: CASRGGGQGASGNTIYF.

This chain links TRBV5-1 with TRBJ1-4; D remains unclear. V was shortened by 0 bases and J by 3 bases, with 12 bases between the two germline ends. CDR3 length equals 16 residues. In germline, CDR1 is SGHRS, CDR2 YFSETQ. CDR3 bases: TGCGCCAGCAGCTTGGTCGGCGGGGTTCCTAATGAAAAACTGTTTTTT. Translating gives CASSLVGGVPNEKLFF.